This T cell receptor beta chain was captured by sequencing in a study of beta chain features in type 1 diabetes. The whole isolated RNA underwent reverse transcription, so sequencing captured expressed TCRB transcripts. Assay: immunoSEQ multiplex PCR; the TCRdb copy retains only in-frame clones and omits some. The sample lists about 620,000 clones, 15% occurring once. In regard to this clone: Its antigen is unidentified.

In all sorted populations, purity surpassed 95%. Study results and limitations: Type 1 diabetes patients had TCRB CDR3s that were shorter (moderately but significantly so) in all four CD4+ subsets. Amplification by PCR could prefer shorter templates, with the same effect in patients and controls.

The TCR comes from a man aged 18 to 30 in good health. The specimen sequenced was naive CD4+ T cells from blood.

The DNA of the CDR3 is TGTGCCAGCAGTTTAGGTTACCAAGAGACCCAGTACTTC. This sequence encodes CASSLGYQETQYF. The chain employs TRBV27 and TRBJ2-5; D gene ambiguous. Germline CDR1 and CDR2: MNHEY and SMNVEV (reference sequence). Trimming pared 2 bases from V and 0 bases from J, leaving 4 bases between. This CDR3 has 13 amino acids.